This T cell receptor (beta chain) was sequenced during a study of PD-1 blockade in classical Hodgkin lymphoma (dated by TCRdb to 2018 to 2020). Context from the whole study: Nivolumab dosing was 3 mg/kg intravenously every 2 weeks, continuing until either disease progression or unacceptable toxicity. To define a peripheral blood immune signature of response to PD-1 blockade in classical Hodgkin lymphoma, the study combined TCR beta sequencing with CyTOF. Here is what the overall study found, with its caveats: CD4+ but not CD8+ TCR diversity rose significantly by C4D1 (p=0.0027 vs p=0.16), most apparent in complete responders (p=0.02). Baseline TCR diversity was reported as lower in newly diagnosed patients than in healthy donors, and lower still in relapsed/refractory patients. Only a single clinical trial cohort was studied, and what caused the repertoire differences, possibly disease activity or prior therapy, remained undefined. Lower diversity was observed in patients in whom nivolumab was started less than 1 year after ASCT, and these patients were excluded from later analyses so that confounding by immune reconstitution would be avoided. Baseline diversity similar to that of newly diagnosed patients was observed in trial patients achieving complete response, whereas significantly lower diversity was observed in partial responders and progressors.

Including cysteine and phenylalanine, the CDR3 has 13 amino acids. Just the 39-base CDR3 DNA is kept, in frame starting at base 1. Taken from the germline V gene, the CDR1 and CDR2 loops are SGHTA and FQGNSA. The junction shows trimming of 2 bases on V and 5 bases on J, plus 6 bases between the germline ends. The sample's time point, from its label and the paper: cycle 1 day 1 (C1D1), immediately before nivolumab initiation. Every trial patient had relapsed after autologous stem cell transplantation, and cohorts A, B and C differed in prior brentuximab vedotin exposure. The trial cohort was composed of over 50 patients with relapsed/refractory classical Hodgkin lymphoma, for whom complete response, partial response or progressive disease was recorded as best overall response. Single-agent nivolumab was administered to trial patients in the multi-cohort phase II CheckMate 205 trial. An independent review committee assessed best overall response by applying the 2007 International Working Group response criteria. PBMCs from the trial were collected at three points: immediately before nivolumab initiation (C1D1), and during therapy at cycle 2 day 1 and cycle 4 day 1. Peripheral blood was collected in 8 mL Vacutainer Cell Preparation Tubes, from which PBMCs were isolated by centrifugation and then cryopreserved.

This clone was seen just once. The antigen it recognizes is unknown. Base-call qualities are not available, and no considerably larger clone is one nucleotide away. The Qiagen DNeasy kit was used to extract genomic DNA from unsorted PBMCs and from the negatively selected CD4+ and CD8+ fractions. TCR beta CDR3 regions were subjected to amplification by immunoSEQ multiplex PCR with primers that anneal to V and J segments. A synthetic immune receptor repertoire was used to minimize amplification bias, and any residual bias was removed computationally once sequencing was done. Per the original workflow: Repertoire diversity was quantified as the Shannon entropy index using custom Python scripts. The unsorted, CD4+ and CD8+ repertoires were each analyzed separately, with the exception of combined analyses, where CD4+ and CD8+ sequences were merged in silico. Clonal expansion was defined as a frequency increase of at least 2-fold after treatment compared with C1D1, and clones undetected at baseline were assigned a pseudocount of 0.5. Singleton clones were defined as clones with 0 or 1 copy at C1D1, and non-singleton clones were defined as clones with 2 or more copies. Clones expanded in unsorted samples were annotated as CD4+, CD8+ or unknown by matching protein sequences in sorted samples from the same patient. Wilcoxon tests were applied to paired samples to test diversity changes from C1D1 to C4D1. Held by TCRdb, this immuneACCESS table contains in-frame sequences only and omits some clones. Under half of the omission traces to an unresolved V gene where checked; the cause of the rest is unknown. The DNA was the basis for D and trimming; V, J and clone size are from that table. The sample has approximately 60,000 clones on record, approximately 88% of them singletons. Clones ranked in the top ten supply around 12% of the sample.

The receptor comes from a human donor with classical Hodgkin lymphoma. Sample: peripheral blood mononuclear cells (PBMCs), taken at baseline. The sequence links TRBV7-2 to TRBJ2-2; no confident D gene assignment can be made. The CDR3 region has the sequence CASSLRRTGELFF. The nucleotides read TGTGCCAGCAGCTTACGTCGGACCGGGGAGCTGTTTTTT.